This TCR beta chain was identified in a study of a mutant IDH1 vaccine in newly diagnosed glioma. As for the study in general: Prior therapy was radiotherapy, temozolomide, or both; most received both.

The protocol was immunoSEQ multiplex PCR, while the TCRdb copy is restricted to in-frame clones and leaves out a portion. This table holds around 45,000 clones, approximately 90% found once. The time point is: week 35, safety follow-up. A 20-mer mutant IDH1 peptide at 300 ug was injected subcutaneously with topical imiquimod. The germline V gene encodes CDR1 MDHEN and CDR2 SYDVKM. The junction had 5 bases not matched to a gene; V was cut back by 4 bases and J by 5 bases. The CDR3 spans 15 residues. Points on this clone: Antigen specificity is unknown.

The chain recombines TRBV28 with TRBJ1-4; TRBD1 agrees at 9 bases. Sequences were derived from PBMCs, sampled from a glioma patient whose treatment included an IDH1 peptide vaccine. The origin of this receptor is a woman between 35 and 50 years old with glioma. The CDR3 DNA follows: TGTGCCAGCAGTTCGTGGACAGGGGAAAATGAAAAACTGTTTTTT. Translating gives CASSSWTGENEKLFF.